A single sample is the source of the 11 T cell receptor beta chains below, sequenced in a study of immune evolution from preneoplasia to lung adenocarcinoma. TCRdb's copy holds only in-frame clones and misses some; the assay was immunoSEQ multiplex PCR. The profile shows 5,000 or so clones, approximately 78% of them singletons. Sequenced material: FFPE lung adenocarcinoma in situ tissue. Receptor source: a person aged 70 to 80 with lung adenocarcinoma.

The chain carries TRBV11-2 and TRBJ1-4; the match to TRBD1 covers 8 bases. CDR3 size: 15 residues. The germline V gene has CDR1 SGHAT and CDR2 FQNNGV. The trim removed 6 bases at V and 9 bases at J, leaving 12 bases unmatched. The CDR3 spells CASSTAGTGVKKLFF. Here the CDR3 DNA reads TGTGCCAGCAGTACCGCCGGGACAGGTGTTAAAAAACTGTTTTTT.

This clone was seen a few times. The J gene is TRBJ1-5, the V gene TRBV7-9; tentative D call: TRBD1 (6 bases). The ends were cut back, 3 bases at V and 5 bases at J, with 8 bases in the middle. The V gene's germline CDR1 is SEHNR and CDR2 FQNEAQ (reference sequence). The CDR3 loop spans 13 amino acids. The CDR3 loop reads CASSFSGDQPQHF. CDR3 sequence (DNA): TGTGCCAGCAGCTTTTCAGGGGATCAGCCCCAGCATTTT.

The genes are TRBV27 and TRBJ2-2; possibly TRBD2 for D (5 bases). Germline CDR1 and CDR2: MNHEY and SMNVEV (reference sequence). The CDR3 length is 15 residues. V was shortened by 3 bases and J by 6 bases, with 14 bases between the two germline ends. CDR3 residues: CASSFEGFVAGELFF. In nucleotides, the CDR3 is TGTGCCAGCAGTTTCGAGGGCTTCGTCGCCGGGGAGCTGTTTTTT.

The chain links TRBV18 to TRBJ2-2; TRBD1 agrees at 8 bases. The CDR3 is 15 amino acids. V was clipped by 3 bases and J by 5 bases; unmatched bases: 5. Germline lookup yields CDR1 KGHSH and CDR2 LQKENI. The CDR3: CASSPQTGVTGELFF. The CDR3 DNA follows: TGTGCCAGCTCACCCCAGACAGGGGTGACCGGGGAGCTGTTTTTT.

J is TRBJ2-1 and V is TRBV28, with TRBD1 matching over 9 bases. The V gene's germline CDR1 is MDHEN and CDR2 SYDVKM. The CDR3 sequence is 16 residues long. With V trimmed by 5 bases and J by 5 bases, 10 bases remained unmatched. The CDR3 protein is CASSGLTGGGHNEQFF. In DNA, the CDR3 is TGTGCCAGCAGTGGCCTTACAGGGGGCGGGCACAATGAGCAGTTCTTC.

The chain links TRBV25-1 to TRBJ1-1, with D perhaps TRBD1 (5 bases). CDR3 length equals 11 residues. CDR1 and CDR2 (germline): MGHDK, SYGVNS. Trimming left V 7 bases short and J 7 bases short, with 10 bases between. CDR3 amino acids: CASITTGEAFF. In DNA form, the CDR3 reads TGTGCCAGCATTACAACAGGTGAAGCTTTCTTT.

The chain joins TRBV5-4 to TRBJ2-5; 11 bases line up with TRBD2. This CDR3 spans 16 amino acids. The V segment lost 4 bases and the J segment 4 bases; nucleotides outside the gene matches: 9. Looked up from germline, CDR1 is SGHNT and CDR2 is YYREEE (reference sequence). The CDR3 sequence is CASSIAGGPLLETQYF. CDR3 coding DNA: TGTGCCAGCAGCATAGCGGGAGGGCCTTTATTAGAGACCCAGTACTTC.

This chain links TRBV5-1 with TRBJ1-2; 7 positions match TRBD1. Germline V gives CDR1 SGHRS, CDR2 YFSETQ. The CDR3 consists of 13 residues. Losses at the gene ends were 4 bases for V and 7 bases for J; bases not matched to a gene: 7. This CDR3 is CASSVDRTAGYTF. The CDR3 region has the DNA TGCGCCAGCAGCGTGGACAGGACGGCTGGCTACACCTTC.

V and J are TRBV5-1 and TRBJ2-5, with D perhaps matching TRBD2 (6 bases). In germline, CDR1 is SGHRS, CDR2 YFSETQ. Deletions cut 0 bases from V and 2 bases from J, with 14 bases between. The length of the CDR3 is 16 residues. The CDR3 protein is CASSLEAGSLQETQYF. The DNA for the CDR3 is TGCGCCAGCAGCTTGGAGGCCGGGAGCCTACAAGAGACCCAGTACTTC.

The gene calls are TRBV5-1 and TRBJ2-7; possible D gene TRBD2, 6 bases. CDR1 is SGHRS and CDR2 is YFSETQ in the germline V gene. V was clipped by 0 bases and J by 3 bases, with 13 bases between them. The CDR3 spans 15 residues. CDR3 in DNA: TGCGCCAGCAGCTTGGCCGGCGCGGGAAACTACGAGCAGTACTTC. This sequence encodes CASSLAGAGNYEQYF.

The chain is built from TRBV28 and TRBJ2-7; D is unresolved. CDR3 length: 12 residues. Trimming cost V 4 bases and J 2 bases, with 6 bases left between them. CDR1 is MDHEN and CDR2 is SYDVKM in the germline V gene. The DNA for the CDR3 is TGTGCCAGCAGTTCCCGGACCTACGAGCAGTACTTC. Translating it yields CASSSRTYEQYF.